The 31 T cell receptor beta chains in this list originate from one sample, sequenced in a study of spatial heterogeneity in lung cancer. Each CDR3 protein is one row after TCRdb ran MiXCR on the 5' RACE reads. The table shows roughly 79,000 distinct CDR3 sequences, with 10% to 15% occurring only once. Time point described: sample taken at primary tumor resection. No cells were sorted before sequencing. The whole RNA sequenced was extracted from tumor, nontumor lung or frozen PBMC. This sample comprised PBMCs, obtained at surgery. The receptors derive from a male donor with early-stage non-small cell lung cancer.

There are a few counts of this clonotype. This sequence joins TRBV5-1 and TRBJ2-7; D remains ambiguous. Trimming cost V 0 bases and J 2 bases, with 12 bases left between them. The CDR3 is 15 residues long. Germline loops: CDR1 SGHRS, CDR2 YFSETQ. CDR3: CASSLGESPPYEQYF. The CDR3 DNA follows: TGCGCCAGCAGCTTGGGTGAAAGCCCTCCCTACGAGCAGTACTTC.

The chain is built from TRBV29-1 and TRBJ1-1, with 7 bases matching TRBD1. The V gene end was trimmed by 7 bases and the J gene end by 5 bases; junction bases not matched to a gene: 4. Germline-derived CDR1 and CDR2 are SQVTM and ANQGSEA. This CDR3 contains 11 residues. DNA of the CDR3: TGCAGCGCATTACAGGGGACTGAAGCTTTCTTT. Translated: CSALQGTEAFF.

This clonotype was counted at least ten times. The V and J genes are TRBV3-1 and TRBJ1-2; 7 positions agree with TRBD1. The CDR3 sequence is 13 residues long. Unmatched junction bases numbered 2, after V lost 3 bases and J lost 4 bases. CDR1 is LGHDT, CDR2 YNNKEL, per germline (reference sequence). The CDR3 protein is CASSQGQSYGYTF. The CDR3 nucleotides read TGTGCCAGCAGCCAGGGACAGAGCTATGGCTACACCTTC. Looking up the rest from reference TRBV3-1 and TRBJ1-2 gives the full variable domain: DTAVSQTPKYLVTQMGNDKSIKCEQNLGHDTMYWYKQDSKKFLKIMFSYNNKELIINETVPNRFSPKSPDKAHLNLHINSLELGDSAVYFCASSQGQSYGYTFGSGTRLTVV.

This clonotype came up many times. The chain links TRBV12-3 or TRBV12-4 to TRBJ1-3; D not certain. Trimming took 3 bases from V and 3 from J, leaving 3 bases between them. The CDR3 is 12 residues long. The CDR3 sequence is CASSFLGNTIYF. The CDR3 region has the DNA TGTGCCAGCAGTTTTCTTGGAAACACCATATATTTT.

There are a few counts of this clonotype. This chain uses TRBV29-1 with TRBJ1-1; D not certain. This CDR3 comprises 11 residues. CDR1 SQVTM and CDR2 ANQGSEA come from the germline V gene. With 5 bases removed from V and 4 bases from J, the gap between germline ends came to 8 bases. The CDR3 DNA follows: TGCAGCGTTCTTCTAAGCACTGAAGCTTTCTTT. Protein product: CSVLLSTEAFF. Filled out from reference TRBV29-1 and TRBJ1-1, the complete variable domain reads SAVISQKPSRDICQRGTSLTIQCQVDSQVTMMFWYRQQPGQSLTLIATANQGSEATYESGFVIDKFPISRPNLTFSTLTVSNMSPEDSSIYLCSVLLSTEAFFGQGTRLTVV.

Many counts were recorded for this clonotype. This chain links TRBV29-1 with TRBJ1-1, with D hard to call. Trimming removed 4 bases from V and 7 bases from J, with 10 bases in between. The CDR3 sequence is 11 residues long. Germline V lookup: CDR1 SQVTM, CDR2 ANQGSEA. In DNA, the CDR3 is TGCAGCGTTGTGGTACGAGTTGAAGCTTTCTTT. Translated, it gives CSVVVRVEAFF.

There are a few counts of this clonotype. V and J are TRBV11-2 and TRBJ2-3, with 10 nucleotides matching TRBD2. J lost 1 base, V lost 5 bases, and 6 bases had no gene match. This CDR3 has 16 residues. Germline CDR1 and CDR2: SGHAT and FQNNGV. CDR3 loop: CASSPRLAGGTDTQYF. CDR3 bases: TGTGCCAGCAGCCCCCGCCTAGCGGGGGGCACAGATACGCAGTATTTT.

This clonotype showed up just a few times. The CDR3 region is CASSITSGRSTDTQYF. The CDR3 nucleotides read TGCGCCAGCAGCATAACTAGCGGGAGGAGCACAGATACGCAGTATTTT. This rearrangement joins TRBV5-1 to TRBJ2-3, with 12 bases fitting TRBD2. CDR3 size: 16 residues. V lost 4 bases and J lost 0; bases outside the gene matches: 3. Germline V gives CDR1 SGHRS, CDR2 YFSETQ.

The table lists this clonotype with many counts. The chain recombines TRBV4-2 with TRBJ1-5; D is ambiguous. The CDR3 sequence is 14 residues long. The germline V gene has CDR1 LGHNA and CDR2 YNFKEQ. The ends were cut back, 0 bases at V and 1 base at J, with 4 bases in the middle. This CDR3 is CASSQDGSNQPQHF. The DNA of the CDR3 is TGTGCCAGCAGCCAAGATGGGAGCAATCAGCCCCAGCATTTT.

This clonotype turned up a few times. CDR3 coding DNA: TGTGCCAGCAGTCCGGACAGGGCCTACTATGGCTACACCTTC. This gives the protein CASSPDRAYYGYTF. The genes are TRBV12-3 or TRBV12-4 and TRBJ1-2, with 8 positions matching TRBD1. The CDR3 contains 14 residues. V dropped 5 bases and J dropped 3; count of bases not matched to a gene: 5.

This clonotype showed up just a few times. This chain uses TRBV20-1 with TRBJ1-5; no definite D call. Germline loops: CDR1 DFQATT, CDR2 SNEGSKA (reference sequence). The CDR3 length is 12 residues. V was clipped by 3 bases and J by 6 bases, with 9 bases between them. The CDR3 DNA follows: TGCAGTGCTAGTCAAGGCGTTCAGCCCCAGCATTTT. This codes for CSASQGVQPQHF.

This clonotype was seen more than once but under ten times. The DNA for the CDR3 is TGCAGCGTTGAACGGGGGGATTACAATGAGCAGTTCTTC. Amino acids: CSVERGDYNEQFF. The rearrangement links TRBV29-1 to TRBJ2-1; 7 bases fit TRBD2. The germline CDR1 and CDR2 sequences are SQVTM and ANQGSEA. The CDR3 length is 13 residues. The V and J ends lost 2 bases and 4 bases, in that order; junction bases with no gene match: 2.

This clonotype was seen only a few times. The chain recombines TRBV28 with TRBJ2-5; 8 bases fit TRBD2. The V and J ends lost 6 bases and 4 bases, in that order; junction bases with no gene match: 7. The CDR3 has 14 amino acids. Per germline, CDR1 MDHEN and CDR2 SYDVKM. The CDR3 DNA follows: TGTGCCAGCAGATCGGGGGGGGTAGCAGAGACCCAGTACTTC. It specifies CASRSGGVAETQYF.

At least ten counts were recorded for this clonotype. The chain employs TRBV2 and TRBJ1-5, with a tentative D call TRBD1 (5 bases). V shed 6 bases and J shed 7 bases, with 13 bases lying between them. There are 13 residues in the CDR3. Germline loops: CDR1 SNHLY, CDR2 FYNNEI. Written as DNA, the CDR3 is TGTGCCAGCAGGGGGGGTTTGGGACAGCCCCAGCATTTT. As protein: CASRGGLGQPQHF. The full variable domain, in which reference TRBV2 and TRBJ1-5 provide the parts outside the CDR3, is EPEVTQTPSHQVTQMGQEVILRCVPISNHLYFYWYRQILGQKVEFLVSFYNNEISEKSEIFDDQFSVERPDGSNFTLKIRSTKLEDSAMYFCASRGGLGQPQHFGDGTRLSIL.

The chain carries TRBV13 and TRBJ1-6; no definite D call. CDR1 and CDR2 from the germline V gene are PRHDT and FYEKMQ (reference sequence). The CDR3 has 14 residues. V was cut by 3 bases and J by 6 bases, with 9 bases left in between. The CDR3 loop reads CASSLKEFNSPLHF. CDR3 DNA: TGTGCCAGCAGCTTGAAGGAGTTTAATTCACCCCTCCACTTT.

This clonotype has just a few counts. This chain connects TRBV5-1 to TRBJ2-5, with TRBD2 as a possible D gene (6 bases). Germline V gives CDR1 SGHRS, CDR2 YFSETQ. The CDR3 is made up of 15 amino acids. V was shortened by 0 bases and J by 2 bases, with 11 bases between the two germline ends. The CDR3 DNA is TGCGCCAGCAGCTTGGTCGTAGCGGTGCAAGAGACCCAGTACTTC. Its translation: CASSLVVAVQETQYF.

V is TRBV5-1 and J is TRBJ2-7, with D hard to call. Trimming cost V 0 bases and J 2 bases, with 12 bases left between them. CDR1 and CDR2 (germline): SGHRS, YFSETQ. The CDR3 consists of 15 residues. CDR3 residues: CASSLDPSRTYEQYF. CDR3 sequence (DNA): TGCGCCAGCAGCTTGGATCCGAGCCGGACCTACGAGCAGTACTTC.

The chain has TRBV5-1 and TRBJ2-1; either TRBD1 or TRBD2 may supply D (5 bases each). Germline lookup yields CDR1 SGHRS and CDR2 YFSETQ. With 4 bases removed from V and 8 bases from J, the gap between germline ends came to 19 bases. There are 15 residues in the CDR3. DNA of the CDR3: TGCGCCAGCAGCCCCCGGGGCTACAACCGGGATGAGCAGTTCTTC. Its translation is CASSPRGYNRDEQFF.

The rearrangement joins TRBV6-5 to TRBJ2-2, with D perhaps TRBD2 (6 bases). The CDR3 length is 16 residues. V shed 6 bases and J shed 7 bases, with 21 bases lying between them. The germline CDR1 and CDR2 sequences are MNHEY and SVGAGI. Here the CDR3 DNA reads TGTGCCAGCAGATCCCCCCCGGGGGTTGATGGCGGGGAGCTGTTTTTT. It is translated as CASRSPPGVDGGELFF.

The chain recombines TRBV20-1 with TRBJ2-7, with D perhaps matching TRBD1 (5 bases). CDR3 length equals 15 residues. CDR1 and CDR2 (germline): DFQATT, SNEGSKA (reference sequence). Trimming left V 0 bases short and J 6 bases short, with 18 bases between. The CDR3 DNA is TGCAGTGCTAGAGACACAGGATCTCCTCAGGTCGAGCAGTACTTC. It codes for CSARDTGSPQVEQYF.

The chain uses TRBV5-1 and TRBJ2-1; D uncertain. From germline, CDR1 is SGHRS and CDR2 YFSETQ. Trimming cost V 3 bases and J 9 bases, with 10 bases left between them. This CDR3 has 12 residues. The CDR3: CASSSLGSEQFF. The CDR3 DNA sequence: TGCGCCAGCAGCTCCCTGGGAAGTGAGCAGTTCTTC. Based on the CDR3 plus reference TRBV5-1 and TRBJ2-1, the full variable domain is KAGVTQTPRYLIKTRGQQVTLSCSPISGHRSVSWYQQTPGQGLQFLFEYFSETQRNKGNFPGRFSGRQFSNSRSEMNVSTLELGDSALYLCASSSLGSEQFFGPGTRLTVL.

This clonotype came up many times. The chain employs TRBV3-1 and TRBJ1-2; perhaps TRBD1 as D (5 bases). The CDR3 extends over 12 amino acids. The V gene lost 8 bases and the J gene lost 3 bases, with 10 bases spanning the gap. Germline assignment: CDR1 LGHDT and CDR2 YNNKEL (reference sequence). The chain's CDR3 is CASQGLDYGYTF. The CDR3 region has the DNA TGTGCCAGCCAGGGACTAGACTATGGCTACACCTTC.

This clonotype was seen repeatedly, ten times or more. The chain has TRBV15 and TRBJ2-4, with D perhaps matching TRBD2 (6 bases). The germline CDR1 and CDR2 sequences are LNHNV and YYDKDF (reference sequence). V dropped 6 bases and J dropped 9 bases, with 12 bases sitting between them. The CDR3 totals 12 residues. The CDR3 DNA follows: TGTGCCACCAGATTGAATAGCGGCATTCAGTACTTC. Its protein product is CATRLNSGIQYF.

The table lists this clonotype with many counts. This sequence joins TRBV21-1 and TRBJ1-2; the table's TRBD1 call for D was not verified on the DNA. TRBV21-1 is tagged as a pseudogene. The CDR3 runs to 14 residues. CDR3 loop: CASLPGQLSYGYTF. Here the CDR3 DNA reads TGTGCCAGTCTCCCGGGACAGCTTTCTTATGGCTACACCTTC.

This clonotype has a handful of counts. The chain's CDR3 is CASSPPNLGTEAFF. CDR3 bases: TGTGCCAGCAGCCCCCCGAATTTGGGCACTGAAGCTTTCTTT. The chain links TRBV7-9 to TRBJ1-1, with unresolved D. This CDR3 comprises 14 residues. Trimming cost V 5 bases and J 4 bases, with 14 bases left between them. Germline lookup yields CDR1 SEHNR and CDR2 FQNEAQ (reference sequence).

This clonotype was counted a few times. J is TRBJ2-1 and V is TRBV5-6; the match to TRBD1 covers 7 bases. CDR1 is SGHDT, CDR2 YYEEEE, per germline. V lost 4 bases and J lost 7; bases outside the gene matches: 5. CDR3 size: 13 residues. As DNA, the CDR3 is TGTGCCAGCAGCCCCGGGACAGAGAATGAGCAGTTCTTC. It codes for CASSPGTENEQFF.

V gene TRBV27 combines with J gene TRBJ2-1; possible D gene TRBD2, 6 bases. Trimming pared 3 bases from V and 8 bases from J, leaving 14 bases between. Germline loops: CDR1 MNHEY, CDR2 SMNVEV (reference sequence). CDR3 size: 14 residues. CDR3 DNA sequence: TGTGCCAGCAGTTTGAAGTCCCCGGGGGATGAGCAGTTCTTC. Its translation is CASSLKSPGDEQFF.

The chain recombines TRBV11-2 with TRBJ2-5; 7 positions match TRBD2. The V and J ends lost 5 bases and 1 base, in that order; junction bases with no gene match: 7. This CDR3 has 15 amino acids. Germline V gene lookup returns CDR1 SGHAT and CDR2 FQNNGV. CDR3 region: CASSAQGTTQETQYF. The CDR3 DNA is TGTGCCAGCAGCGCCCAAGGGACTACCCAAGAGACCCAGTACTTC.

This clonotype was detected many times. The chain carries TRBV7-2 and TRBJ1-2; no definite D call. Trimming removed 3 bases at V and 1 base at J, with 15 bases between. Germline V lookup: CDR1 SGHTA, CDR2 FQGNSA. This CDR3 is 16 amino acids long. The CDR3 DNA sequence: TGTGCCAGCAGCTTCCTACAGCTCCCTTTTAACTATGGCTACACCTTC. Its translation is CASSFLQLPFNYGYTF.

This clonotype has just a few counts. The V call is TRBV7-2, the J call TRBJ2-1, with D unresolved. The CDR3 has 12 residues. Per the germline V gene, CDR1 is SGHTA and CDR2 is FQGNSA. V was cut by 1 base and J by 10 bases, with 8 bases left in between. The CDR3 sequence: CASSLVYPEQFF. The CDR3, as DNA: TGTGCCAGCAGCTTAGTTTACCCAGAGCAGTTCTTC.

The genes are TRBV4-1 and TRBJ2-1; D is perhaps TRBD1 (6 bases). Per the germline V gene, CDR1 is MGHRA and CDR2 is YSYEKL. V lost 3 bases and J 10 bases, leaving 16 bases between the germline ends. The CDR3 is 14 residues long. DNA for the CDR3: TGCGCCAGCAGCCAGGGGGCCCCGGGCTTGGAGCAGTTCTTC. Its protein is CASSQGAPGLEQFF.